What follows are 17 T cell receptor beta chains derived from one specimen sequenced in a study of Graves' ophthalmopathy and Graves' hyperthyroidism. Transcripts of RNA were the source for amplifying TCR beta CDR3 regions. HTBI primers primed a first-round RT-PCR, and a second-round multiplex PCR followed. MiXCR, applied by TCRdb to the multiplex PCR reads, yields one record per CDR3 protein. This sample has hundreds of thousands of distinct CDR3 sequences, with 20% to 25% found just once. Sequenced input: peripheral blood. Every receptor here comes from a woman under 30 with stable Graves' hyperthyroidism. Some clones in this sample may be carry-over from other donors' samples.

This clonotype was recorded many times. J is TRBJ1-2 and V is TRBV13, with 9 bases matching TRBD1. J was trimmed by 3 bases and V by 0 bases; bases with no gene match: 5. The CDR3 runs to 16 residues. Germline V CDR1 and CDR2: PRHDT, FYEKMQ (reference sequence). In nucleotides, the CDR3 is TGTGCCAGCAGCTTAGGTCCCCGGACAGGGGACTATGGCTACACCTTC. Translating gives CASSLGPRTGDYGYTF.

This clonotype came up many times. The chain recombines TRBV19 with TRBJ1-2, with TRBD1 matching over 7 bases. J was trimmed by 0 bases and V by 7 bases; bases with no gene match: 14. Germline CDR1 reads LNHDA; CDR2 reads SQIVND (reference sequence). The CDR3 consists of 17 residues. As DNA, the CDR3 is TGTGCCAGTATGCCCTGGGACAGCGAAGAGACTAACTATGGCTACACCTTC. Translating gives CASMPWDSEETNYGYTF.

The chain uses TRBV19 and TRBJ1-1; no reliable D call. Trimming shortened V by 7 bases and J by 9 bases, and 12 bases separated the two germline ends. The CDR3 has 11 amino acids. Germline-derived CDR1 and CDR2 are LNHDA and SQIVND (reference sequence). CDR3 residues: CASTDGIQAFF. The CDR3 DNA reads as TGTGCCAGTACTGACGGGATCCAAGCTTTCTTT.

This clonotype was found many times. This CDR3 reads CASSLGGNEQYF. The CDR3 nucleotides are TGTGCCAGCAGCTTAGGCGGGAACGAGCAGTACTTC. The chain employs TRBV11-3 and TRBJ2-7, with D perhaps TRBD2 (6 bases). CDR1 and CDR2 (germline): SGHNT, YENEEA. CDR3 size: 12 residues. V shed 1 base and J shed 5 bases, with 6 bases lying between them.

This clonotype was detected ten times or more. V and J are TRBV29-1 and TRBJ1-2; TRBD1 is a possible D gene (5 bases). With 8 bases removed from V and 7 bases from J, the gap between germline ends came to 17 bases. CDR3 size: 12 residues. Germline V gene sequence: CDR1 SQVTM, CDR2 ANQGSEA. For the CDR3, the DNA is TGCAGCTCTGATACCAGGGTGGCTGGCTACACCTTC. Residues: CSSDTRVAGYTF.

This clonotype was detected ten times or more. V and J are TRBV6-5 and TRBJ1-1; D remains unclear. V was shortened by 2 bases and J by 2 bases, with 6 bases between the two germline ends. CDR1 is MNHEY and CDR2 is SVGAGI in the germline V gene. The CDR3 runs to 13 residues. The CDR3 bases are TGTGCCAGCAGTTACGTCACCAACACTGAAGCTTTCTTT. Amino acids: CASSYVTNTEAFF.

This clonotype was detected ten times or more. The V and J genes are TRBV7-9 and TRBJ2-5; a possible D gene is TRBD2 (6 bases). The CDR3 has 15 residues. Germline V CDR1 and CDR2: SEHNR, FQNEAQ (reference sequence). V was shortened by 1 base and J by 5 bases, with 14 bases between the two germline ends. CDR3 loop: CASSLGATAGETQYF. In DNA form, the CDR3 reads TGTGCCAGCAGCTTAGGGGCGACCGCGGGGGAGACCCAGTACTTC.

The CDR3 is CASSFDGGQETQYF. The CDR3 DNA sequence: TGTGCCAGCAGTTTCGACGGGGGGCAAGAGACCCAGTACTTC. The chain recombines TRBV12-3 or TRBV12-4 with TRBJ2-5, with TRBD2 identical over 7 bases. This CDR3 region has 14 residues. J lost 2 bases, V lost 3 bases, and 3 bases had no gene match.

This clonotype has a count of ten or more. This chain uses TRBV7-3 with TRBJ1-1; D is perhaps TRBD1 (6 bases). The germline V and J ends were trimmed by 5 bases and 4 bases, with 17 bases remaining between them. This CDR3 is 15 amino acids long. Germline loops: CDR1 SGHTA, CDR2 FQGTGA. CDR3 loop: CASSAHRVGVTEAFF. Written as DNA, the CDR3 is TGTGCCAGCAGCGCCCACAGGGTGGGCGTCACTGAAGCTTTCTTT.

In DNA, the CDR3 is TGCGCCAGCAGCTGGAGGATTCCGGAGACCCAGTACTTC. Amino acid sequence: CASSWRIPETQYF. This chain joins TRBV5-1 and TRBJ2-5; a possible D gene is TRBD2 (5 bases). Deletions cut 3 bases from V and 5 bases from J, with 11 bases between. The CDR3 length is 13 residues. Germline lookup yields CDR1 SGHRS and CDR2 YFSETQ.

This clonotype appeared a few times. V and J are TRBV11-1 and TRBJ2-7, with D perhaps given as TRBD1 or TRBD2 (6 bases each). This CDR3 is built from 14 residues. Germline CDR1 is SGHAT and CDR2 is FQDESV (reference sequence). The V and J ends lost 5 bases and 1 base respectively, with 12 bases between them. CDR3 nucleotides: TGTGCCAGCAGCGAAAAGGGGGGATCCTACGAGCAGTACTTC. Translation gives CASSEKGGSYEQYF.

This clonotype was seen at least ten times. This rearrangement joins TRBV12-3 or TRBV12-4 to TRBJ2-2, with D hard to call. This CDR3 is built from 14 residues. Trimming took off 3 bases at V and 1 base at J, with 6 bases between the two ends. In nucleotides, the CDR3 is TGTGCCAGCAGTTTCACAGAGAACACCGGGGAGCTGTTTTTT. It specifies CASSFTENTGELFF.

The chain uses TRBV3-1 and TRBJ2-7; D ambiguous. Germline-derived CDR1 and CDR2 are LGHDT and YNNKEL (reference sequence). The ends were cut back, 5 bases at V and 0 bases at J, with 14 bases in the middle. The CDR3 is 15 amino acids. CDR3 in amino acids: CASSFSEGISYEQYF. CDR3 sequence (DNA): TGTGCCAGCAGCTTCAGCGAAGGCATCTCCTACGAGCAGTACTTC.

The V gene is TRBV12-3 or TRBV12-4, the J gene TRBJ2-7; possible D gene TRBD2, 5 bases. Deletions cut 4 bases from V and 9 bases from J, with 19 bases between. There are 14 residues in the CDR3. The CDR3 here is CASSSPFFRELQYF. CDR3 coding DNA: TGTGCCAGCAGTTCCCCCTTTTTCCGGGAACTGCAGTACTTC.

This clonotype was seen at least ten times. The gene calls are TRBV12-5 and TRBJ1-1, with a weak D call TRBD1 (6 bases). V was pared by 6 bases and J by 5 bases, with 34 bases between. Germline CDR1 reads LGHNT; CDR2 reads FRNRAP. The CDR3 is 20 residues long. The CDR3 region is CASGPNCTHRLPGGWTEAFF. The DNA for the CDR3 is TGTGCTAGTGGACCGAATTGTACCCACCGTCTACCCGGGGGCTGGACTGAAGCTTTCTTT. The full variable domain, in which reference TRBV12-5 and TRBJ1-1 provide the parts outside the CDR3, is DARVTQTPRHKVTEMGQEVTMRCQPILGHNTVFWYRQTMMQGLELLAYFRNRAPLDDSGMPKDRFSAEMPDATLATLKIQPSEPRDSAVYFCASGPNCTHRLPGGWTEAFFGQGTRLTVV.

This clonotype occurred many times. The rearrangement joins TRBV18 to TRBJ1-2; 8 positions match TRBD1. Germline CDR1 is KGHSH and CDR2 is LQKENI. Unmatched junction bases numbered 5, after V lost 5 bases and J lost 6 bases. This CDR3 has 13 amino acids. The CDR3 protein is CASSDGQGNGYTF. CDR3 bases: TGTGCCAGCTCAGACGGACAGGGTAATGGCTACACCTTC.

This clonotype was seen ten or more times. The J gene is TRBJ2-5, the V gene TRBV7-8, with D possibly being TRBD2 (7 bases). CDR1 is SGHVS, CDR2 FQNEAQ, per germline. The length of the CDR3 is 17 residues. Between the trimmed V and J ends, which lost 5 bases and 7 bases, there was a span of 26 bases. CDR3 sequence (DNA): TGTGCCAGCAGCACAAGGAGCGGGGACAAGGAGGAGTCGACCCAGTACTTC. This sequence encodes CASSTRSGDKEESTQYF.